The sequence of this T cell receptor beta chain was determined in a study of control samples from healthy donors and cancer patients. Sequencing used immunoSEQ multiplex PCR; TCRdb keeps in-frame clones, though not all of them. The sample holds roughly 170,000 clones, around 92% seen once. This CDR3 region has 14 residues. The ends were cut back, 2 bases at V and 5 bases at J, with 12 bases in the middle. CDR1 and CDR2 from the germline V gene are WSHSY and SAAADI. This receptor was obtained from a woman in her thirties or forties in good health. The chain joins TRBV10-2 to TRBJ1-1; no clear D gene. Sequenced input: blood. The CDR3 region is CASSEKGGKTEAFF. The CDR3 bases are TGCGCCAGCAGTGAGAAGGGAGGTAAAACTGAAGCTTTCTTT.